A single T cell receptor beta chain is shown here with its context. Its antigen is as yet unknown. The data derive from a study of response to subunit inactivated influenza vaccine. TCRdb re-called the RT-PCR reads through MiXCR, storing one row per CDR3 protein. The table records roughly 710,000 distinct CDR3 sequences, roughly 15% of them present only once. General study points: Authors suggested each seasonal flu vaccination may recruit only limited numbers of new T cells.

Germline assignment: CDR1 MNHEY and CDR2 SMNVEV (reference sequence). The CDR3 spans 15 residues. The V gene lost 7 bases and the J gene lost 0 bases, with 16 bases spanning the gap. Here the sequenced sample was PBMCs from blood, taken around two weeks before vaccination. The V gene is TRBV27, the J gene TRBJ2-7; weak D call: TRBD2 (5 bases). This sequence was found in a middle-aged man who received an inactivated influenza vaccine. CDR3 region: CASTHRFGSSYEQYF. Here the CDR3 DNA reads TGTGCCAGCACTCATAGGTTTGGGAGCTCCTACGAGCAGTACTTC.